These 5 T cell receptor beta chains share one sample of origin, sequenced in a study of T cell clonality in common variable immunodeficiency. Repertoires were generated with immunoSEQ multiplex PCR, while TCRdb's copy carries only in-frame clones and drops some. The data show under 65,000 clones, none appearing only once, with 0.65% to 1% held by the ten largest. The sequenced material came from peripheral blood mononuclear cells. These receptor sequences come from a person between 18 and 75 years old in good health.

Many counts were recorded for this clone. The read falls 3 residues short of the CDR3 end, and the missing part is taken from the germline J gene. This chain uses TRBV19 with TRBJ2-5; 9 bases align to TRBD1. CDR3 length: 16 amino acids. Germline V gene data show CDR1 as LNHDA and CDR2 as SQIVND (reference sequence). Losses at the gene ends were 5 bases for V and 4 bases for J; bases not matched to a gene: 11. CDR3 residues: CASSVTGGVGGETQYF. CDR3 DNA (partial): TGTGCCAGTAGTGTCACAGGGGGCGTTGGGGGAGAGACC.

This clone was seen at least ten times. The read stops 3 residues short of the end of the CDR3; the missing end is completed from the germline J gene. This chain uses TRBV12-3 or TRBV12-4 with TRBJ2-1, with D possibly matching TRBD2 (6 bases). CDR3 length: 14 residues. Trimming removed 5 bases from V and 8 bases from J, with 16 bases in between. CDR3 residues: CASSRKEGLHEQFF. The sequenced part of the CDR3 DNA is TGTGCCAGCAGTCGCAAGGAGGGTCTACATGAG.

This clone was counted ten times or more. At one end, the junction sequence differs from germline, possibly due to a read error. The read comes to an end 3 residues before the CDR3 does, leaving the germline J gene to fill in the end. The chain joins TRBV5-1 to TRBJ2-1; 9 bases match TRBD2. Germline assignment: CDR1 SGHRS and CDR2 YFSETQ. The CDR3 has 16 residues. The CDR3 protein is CTSSSLTSGSNNEQFF. The CDR3 DNA, read in part, is TGCACCAGCAGCTCCTTGACTAGCGGAAGCAACAATGAG.

The sample holds many counts of this clone. The CDR3 goes on 3 residues after the read ends, and that part is filled in from the germline J gene. The chain links TRBV7-2 to TRBJ2-1; 13 nucleotides align to TRBD2. Germline V gene data show CDR1 as SGHTA and CDR2 as FQGNSA. Trimming cost V 1 base and J 7 bases; bases outside gene matches: 1. This CDR3 spans 15 amino acids. CDR3 bases read: TGTGCCAGCAGCTTAGGGACTAGCGGGAGTAATGAG. The encoded protein is CASSLGTSGSNE. The CDR3 in its entirety is CASSLGTSGSNEQFF.

The sample holds many counts of this clone. The read falls 3 residues short of the CDR3 end, and the missing part is taken from the germline J gene. V gene TRBV10-3 combines with J gene TRBJ2-1; maybe TRBD2 (5 bases). Germline loops: CDR1 ENHRY, CDR2 SYGVKD. The CDR3 contains 13 residues. The V gene lost 3 bases and the J gene lost 7 bases, with 10 bases spanning the gap. This CDR3 is CAISDWSGNEQFF. The covered CDR3 bases are TGTGCCATCAGTGATTGGTCGGGGAATGAG.